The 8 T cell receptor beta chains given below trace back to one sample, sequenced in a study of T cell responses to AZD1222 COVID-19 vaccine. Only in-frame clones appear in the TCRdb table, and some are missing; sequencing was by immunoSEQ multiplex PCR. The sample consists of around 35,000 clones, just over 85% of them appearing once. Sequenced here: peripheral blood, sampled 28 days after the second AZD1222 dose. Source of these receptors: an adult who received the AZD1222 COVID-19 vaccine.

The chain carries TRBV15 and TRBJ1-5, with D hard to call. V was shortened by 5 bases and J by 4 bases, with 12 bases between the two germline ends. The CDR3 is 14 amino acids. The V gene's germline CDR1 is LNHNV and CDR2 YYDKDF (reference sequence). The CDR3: CATSRLGGNQPQHF. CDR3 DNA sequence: TGTGCCACCAGCCGCTTGGGCGGTAATCAGCCCCAGCATTTT.

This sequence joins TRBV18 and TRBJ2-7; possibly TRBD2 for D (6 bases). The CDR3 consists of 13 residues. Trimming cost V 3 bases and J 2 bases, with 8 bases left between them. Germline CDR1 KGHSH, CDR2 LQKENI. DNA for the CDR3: TGTGCCAGCTCACCGGGGACTGCCTACGAGCAGTACTTC. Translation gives CASSPGTAYEQYF.

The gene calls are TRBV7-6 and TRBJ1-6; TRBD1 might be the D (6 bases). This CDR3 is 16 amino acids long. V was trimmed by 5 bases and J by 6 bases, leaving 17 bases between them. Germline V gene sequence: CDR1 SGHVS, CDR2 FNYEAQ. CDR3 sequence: CASSLGGSGTNSPLHF. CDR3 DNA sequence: TGTGCCAGCAGCCTAGGGGGTTCAGGAACTAATTCACCCCTCCACTTT.

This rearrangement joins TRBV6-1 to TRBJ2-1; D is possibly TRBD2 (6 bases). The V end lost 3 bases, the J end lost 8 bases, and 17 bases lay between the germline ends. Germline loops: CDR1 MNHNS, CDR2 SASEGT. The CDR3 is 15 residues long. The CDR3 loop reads CASSDQGGRVHEQFF. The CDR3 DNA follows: TGTGCCAGCAGTGACCAGGGAGGCCGGGTCCATGAGCAGTTCTTC.

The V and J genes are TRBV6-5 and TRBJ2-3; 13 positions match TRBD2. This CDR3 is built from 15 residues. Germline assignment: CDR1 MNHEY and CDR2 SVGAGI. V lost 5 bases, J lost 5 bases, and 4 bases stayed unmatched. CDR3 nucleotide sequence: TGTGCCAGCAGTAGGACTAGCGGGAGATTAGATACGCAGTATTTT. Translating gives CASSRTSGRLDTQYF.

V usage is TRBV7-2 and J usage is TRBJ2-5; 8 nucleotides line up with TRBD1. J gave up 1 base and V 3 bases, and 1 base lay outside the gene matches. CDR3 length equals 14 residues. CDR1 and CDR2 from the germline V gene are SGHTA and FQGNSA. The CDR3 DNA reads TGTGCCAGCAGCTTCGGGACAGGCCAAGAGACCCAGTACTTC. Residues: CASSFGTGQETQYF.

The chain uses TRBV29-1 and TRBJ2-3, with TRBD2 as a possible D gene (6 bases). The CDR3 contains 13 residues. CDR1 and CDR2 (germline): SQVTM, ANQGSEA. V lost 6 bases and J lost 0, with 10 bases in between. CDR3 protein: CSVRRGSTDTQYF. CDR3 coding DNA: TGCAGCGTAAGACGGGGGAGCACAGATACGCAGTATTTT.

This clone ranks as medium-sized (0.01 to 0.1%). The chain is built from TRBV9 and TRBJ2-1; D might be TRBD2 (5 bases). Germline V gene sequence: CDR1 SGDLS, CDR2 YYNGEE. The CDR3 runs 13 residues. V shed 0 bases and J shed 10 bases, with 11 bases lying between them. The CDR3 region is CASSVGLAYEQFF. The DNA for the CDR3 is TGTGCCAGCAGCGTAGGGCTAGCTTACGAGCAGTTCTTC.